This T cell receptor (beta chain) is drawn from a study of blood T cell repertoires in COVID-19. The wider study: Samples of COVID-19 (acute and convalescent) were obtained from the United States, Italy and Spain. Sample material is recorded as cDNA or gDNA derived from T cells, B-cell-depleted T cells, or PBMCs.

Original analysis: For nucleated cells, counts were estimated from reference gene primer amplification. TCRdb's table, derived via immunoSEQ multiplex PCR, lists solely in-frame clones and lacks some. The V and J calls and the clone size are those of that table, but D and trimming were determined from the DNA. The table includes 200,000 to 300,000 clones, approximately 86% detected once. CDR1 SGHTA and CDR2 FQGNSA come from the germline V gene. After removal of 3 bases from V and 3 bases from J, the junction contained 2 bases not matched to a gene. The CDR3 is 14 amino acids. Material: peripheral blood. The V gene is TRBV7-2, the J gene TRBJ2-5, with TRBD2 matching 9 bases. The origin of this receptor is a man aged 25 to 40 with active or convalescent COVID-19. The CDR3 loop reads CASSFAGGKETQYF. In DNA form, the CDR3 reads TGTGCCAGCAGCTTTGCGGGGGGGAAAGAGACCCAGTACTTC.